Below, one TCR beta chain is given with its context. What it binds is not known. Here immunoSEQ multiplex PCR was the method, and the copy in TCRdb shows in-frame clones only, minus some. The sample records 90,000 to 150,000 clones, 70% to 90% being singletons. The source of the sample is a study of T cell responses to AZD1222 COVID-19 vaccine. This CDR3 is 14 amino acids long. Germline V lookup: CDR1 SGHTA, CDR2 FQGNSA. The V end was cut by 5 bases, the J end by 0 bases, with 10 bases between. Study results and caveats: Unmutated regions of variants are reportedly targeted by nearly half of spike-specific TCRs. Just a handful of AZD1222 recipients tested seropositive at baseline. It should be noted that donors were predominantly white British and more often female, and clonal diversity was possibly underestimated.

The sample was peripheral blood, taken 28 days after the second AZD1222 dose. The chain links TRBV7-2 to TRBJ1-2; D gene uncertain. The sequence was collected from an adult who received the AZD1222 COVID-19 vaccine. The CDR3 sequence is CASSSPGPNYGYTF. CDR3 sequence (DNA): TGTGCCAGCAGCAGCCCCGGGCCTAACTATGGCTACACCTTC.